These 31 T cell receptor beta chains came from one sample sequenced in a study of blood T cell repertoires in COVID-19 (TCRdb year 2020). Libraries were built with the immunoSEQ multiplex PCR assay. TCRdb carries this immuneACCESS record with in-frame sequences only. Its versions omit some clonotypes, under half of them owing to an unresolved V gene in the studies checked, with the rest unexplained. The sample has around 140,000 clones on record, 78% of them singletons. The top ten hold about 1.8% of the sample. What was sequenced was peripheral blood. The receptor set was obtained from a woman in her fifties or sixties with acute or convalescent COVID-19.

The chain uses TRBV7-9 and TRBJ2-7, with D perhaps TRBD2 (6 bases). Trimming took 5 bases from V and 10 from J, leaving 15 bases between them. CDR3 length equals 12 residues. Germline V gene sequence: CDR1 SEHNR, CDR2 FQNEAQ (reference sequence). The CDR3 DNA reads TGTGCCAGCAGCCAAACCCGGGAGTCCCAGTACTTC. It specifies CASSQTRESQYF.

This chain joins TRBV28 and TRBJ2-7; no firm D call. The length of the CDR3 is 11 residues. Trimming took off 3 bases at V and 5 bases at J, with 5 bases between the two ends. CDR1 and CDR2 from the germline V gene are MDHEN and SYDVKM. The CDR3 is CASSFPDEQYF. DNA for the CDR3: TGTGCCAGCAGTTTCCCGGACGAGCAGTACTTC.

The chain is built from TRBV9 and TRBJ2-3, with 9 positions matching TRBD2. In germline, CDR1 is SGDLS, CDR2 YYNGEE. Germline trimming cut 0 bases from V and 6 bases from J; bases unmatched to any gene: 8. CDR3 length: 16 amino acids. CDR3 in DNA: TGTGCCAGCAGCGTAGAAGTAGCGGGAGTACACGATACGCAGTATTTT. It yields the protein CASSVEVAGVHDTQYF. The full variable domain, with the rest looked up from reference TRBV9 and TRBJ2-3, is DSGVTQTPKHLITATGQRVTLRCSPRSGDLSVYWYQQSLDQGLQFLIQYYNGEERAKGNILERFSAQQFPDLHSELNLSSLELGDSALYFCASSVEVAGVHDTQYFGPGTRLTVL.

The V call is TRBV4-2, the J call TRBJ2-1, with 10 bases fitting TRBD1. This CDR3 has 14 residues. After removal of 0 bases from V and 8 bases from J, the junction contained 1 base not matched to a gene. Germline V gene data show CDR1 as LGHNA and CDR2 as YNFKEQ. The CDR3 DNA reads TGTGCCAGCAGCCAAGAGACAGGGGGCTATGAGCAGTTCTTC. The encoded protein is CASSQETGGYEQFF.

The chain employs TRBV6-4 and TRBJ1-2; D is uncertain. The germline V and J ends were trimmed by 5 bases and 3 bases, with 13 bases remaining between them. This CDR3 is 14 amino acids long. Germline CDR1 MRHNA, CDR2 SNTAGT. The CDR3 sequence: CASSQTVSHYGYTF. Here the CDR3 DNA reads TGTGCCAGCAGTCAAACAGTCTCCCACTATGGCTACACCTTC.

This clone has only a few counts. The V and J genes are TRBV28 and TRBJ1-1; D not certain. Germline V CDR1 and CDR2: MDHEN, SYDVKM. V dropped 6 bases and J dropped 6 bases, with 5 bases sitting between them. CDR3 size: 10 residues. For the CDR3, the DNA is TGTGCCAGCAGGGGCGCTGAAGCTTTCTTT. Protein: CASRGAEAFF.

The chain carries TRBV15 and TRBJ2-7; the match to TRBD2 covers 8 bases. This CDR3 spans 15 amino acids. Per germline, CDR1 LNHNV and CDR2 YYDKDF (reference sequence). V shed 3 bases and J 5 bases; nucleotides not matched to a gene: 9. Written as DNA, the CDR3 is TGTGCCACCAGCAGCGACGGGAGGGCCGTTGACGAGCAGTACTTC. Translated, it gives CATSSDGRAVDEQYF.

The chain is built from TRBV28 and TRBJ1-5; the D is unclear. Trimming cost V 2 bases and J 4 bases, with 18 bases left between them. The CDR3 contains 17 residues. Germline V gene data show CDR1 as MDHEN and CDR2 as SYDVKM. The CDR3 spells CASSLKSYGFSNQPQHF. CDR3 in DNA: TGTGCCAGCAGTTTAAAGAGCTACGGTTTCTCTAATCAGCCCCAGCATTTT.

CDR3 nucleotides: TGTGCCAGTGAACCTGGGACTAGCGGATCTTACGAGCAGTACTTC. It yields the protein CASEPGTSGSYEQYF. The chain combines TRBV19 with TRBJ2-7; 11 nucleotides align to TRBD2. Germline CDR1 reads LNHDA; CDR2 reads SQIVND (reference sequence). V dropped 8 bases and J dropped 4; count of bases not matched to a gene: 10. This CDR3 region has 15 residues.

This chain links TRBV19 with TRBJ2-2; no definite D call. There are 14 residues in the CDR3. CDR1 is LNHDA and CDR2 is SQIVND in the germline V gene (reference sequence). V lost 2 bases to trimming and J lost 4 bases, with 8 bases between them. The CDR3, as DNA: TGTGCCAGTAGTATAACAGCCGTCACCGGGGAGCTGTTTTTT. The encoded protein is CASSITAVTGELFF.

The chain combines TRBV7-9 with TRBJ2-1; 11 nucleotides agree with TRBD2. CDR1 SEHNR and CDR2 FQNEAQ come from the germline V gene (reference sequence). J gave up 10 bases and V 4 bases, and 12 bases lay outside the gene matches. The length of the CDR3 is 16 residues. CDR3 in amino acids: CASSSQTSGSLWEQFF. The DNA of the CDR3 is TGTGCCAGCAGCTCCCAAACTAGCGGGAGCTTGTGGGAGCAGTTCTTC.

This rearrangement joins TRBV19 to TRBJ2-1; maybe TRBD2 (6 bases). Trimming stripped 6 bases from V and 12 bases from J, with 12 bases between. The CDR3 extends over 11 amino acids. Per the germline V gene, CDR1 is LNHDA and CDR2 is SQIVND (reference sequence). Here the CDR3 DNA reads TGTGCCAGTAGCCTAGCGAATCGGCAGTTCTTC. It codes for CASSLANRQFF. The full variable domain, with the rest looked up from reference TRBV19 and TRBJ2-1, is DGGITQSPKYLFRKEGQNVTLSCEQNLNHDAMYWYRQDPGQGLRLIYYSQIVNDFQKGDIAEGYSVSREKKESFPLTVTSAQKNPTAFYLCASSLANRQFFGPGTRLTVL.

This chain connects TRBV9 to TRBJ1-6; D is ambiguous. Per the germline V gene, CDR1 is SGDLS and CDR2 is YYNGEE. V gave up 0 bases and J gave up 7 bases, with 8 bases separating them. The CDR3 runs to 14 residues. The CDR3 loop is CASSVGPPNSPLHF. The CDR3 DNA sequence: TGTGCCAGCAGCGTAGGGCCTCCGAATTCACCCCTCCACTTT.

The chain recombines TRBV29-1 with TRBJ1-6; 8 bases fit TRBD1. The junction had 9 bases not matched to a gene; V was cut back by 6 bases and J by 5 bases. The germline gives CDR1 SQVTM, CDR2 ANQGSEA. The CDR3 is 15 residues long. The DNA of the CDR3 is TGCAGCGTGAAACAGGGGGGAAATGATAATTCACCCCTCCACTTT. It is translated as CSVKQGGNDNSPLHF.

This clone was seen a few times. The rearrangement joins TRBV11-2 to TRBJ2-3; TRBD2 is a possible D gene (6 bases). This CDR3 spans 15 amino acids. V lost 3 bases to trimming and J lost 2 bases, with 12 bases between them. CDR1 and CDR2 from the germline V gene are SGHAT and FQNNGV. The CDR3 DNA sequence: TGTGCCAGCAGCTTCCTGGCGGGACCCACAGATACGCAGTATTTT. Residues: CASSFLAGPTDTQYF.

J is TRBJ2-1 and V is TRBV6-2 or TRBV6-3; 14 bases match TRBD2. CDR3 length equals 15 residues. The trim removed 4 bases at V and 6 bases at J, leaving 2 bases unmatched. Looked up from germline, CDR1 is MNHEY and CDR2 is SVGEGT. The CDR3 nucleotides are TGTGCCAGCAGTTTGGGACTAGCGGGGGCCAATGAGCAGTTCTTC. It yields the protein CASSLGLAGANEQFF.

This rearrangement joins TRBV14 to TRBJ1-4; 7 bases map to TRBD1. Trimming took 3 bases from V and 14 from J; bases not matched to a gene: 9. Germline CDR1 and CDR2: SGHDN and FVKESK. The CDR3 is 13 amino acids. The CDR3 DNA follows: TGTGCCAGCAGCCAGCTCTCGGGGACAGCGCTGTTTTTT. It is translated as CASSQLSGTALFF.

The chain couples TRBV28 to TRBJ2-7, with 9 positions matching TRBD2. CDR1 and CDR2 (germline): MDHEN, SYDVKM. The CDR3 loop spans 16 amino acids. V lost 3 bases and J lost 4; bases outside the gene matches: 10. CDR3 bases: TGTGCCAGCAGTTTGGCGGGAGGGTTGATTGGATACGAGCAGTACTTC. It encodes CASSLAGGLIGYEQYF.

The DNA of the CDR3 is TGTGCCAGTTGTACCCCGGGACAGGGATACAATCAGCCCCAGCATTTT. Translation gives CASCTPGQGYNQPQHF. V and J are TRBV19 and TRBJ1-5, with 9 bases lining up with TRBD1. Germline CDR1 LNHDA, CDR2 SQIVND (reference sequence). V lost 8 bases, J lost 3 bases, and 11 bases stayed unmatched. The CDR3 consists of 16 residues.

This rearrangement joins TRBV27 to TRBJ1-2, with D uncertain. There are 17 residues in the CDR3. The V gene's germline CDR1 is MNHEY and CDR2 SMNVEV (reference sequence). Deletions cut 4 bases from V and 0 bases from J, with 18 bases between. The CDR3 loop is CASSSLRTPLTNYGYTF. The CDR3 DNA is TGTGCCAGCAGTTCACTTCGGACTCCCTTGACTAACTATGGCTACACCTTC.

The chain couples TRBV19 to TRBJ2-5; D is unclear. CDR3 size: 16 residues. Germline CDR1 LNHDA, CDR2 SQIVND (reference sequence). V was pared by 5 bases and J by 2 bases, with 18 bases between. The CDR3 loop reads CASSPGPGRIQETQYF. The CDR3 bases are TGTGCCAGTAGTCCTGGGCCCGGCAGGATACAAGAGACCCAGTACTTC.

The chain couples TRBV4-1 to TRBJ1-4; a weak D match, TRBD1 (6 bases). The CDR3 runs 16 residues. Germline CDR1 and CDR2: MGHRA and YSYEKL. Trimming left V 2 bases short and J 8 bases short, with 18 bases between. The DNA of the CDR3 is TGCGCCAGCAGCCAACCGGTCCAGGGGAAACGGGAAAAACTGTTTTTT. Its translation is CASSQPVQGKREKLFF.

The genes are TRBV7-9 and TRBJ2-7, with a possible D match to TRBD2 (5 bases). This CDR3 spans 13 amino acids. V was clipped by 1 base and J by 4 bases, with 8 bases between them. Germline CDR1 SEHNR, CDR2 FQNEAQ (reference sequence). The CDR3 DNA follows: TGTGCCAGCAGCTTAGGTGGGAGATACGAGCAGTACTTC. The encoded protein is CASSLGGRYEQYF.

V gene TRBV6-5 combines with J gene TRBJ2-1; 7 bases map to TRBD2. The CDR3 runs 12 residues. The V and J ends lost 5 bases and 7 bases, in that order; junction bases with no gene match: 2. Germline assignment: CDR1 MNHEY and CDR2 SVGAGI. CDR3 protein: CASSRLANEQFF. The CDR3 DNA follows: TGTGCCAGCAGTCGACTAGCAAATGAGCAGTTCTTC.

The sample holds one count of this clone. V and J are TRBV5-6 and TRBJ2-7; 10 bases line up with TRBD2. Trimming at V came to 0 bases and at J to 3 bases, leaving 6 bases not matched to a gene. Per the germline V gene, CDR1 is SGHDT and CDR2 is YYEEEE. CDR3 length equals 16 residues. DNA of the CDR3: TGTGCCAGCAGCTTGGCCGGGCTAGCGGGGGTCTACGAGCAGTACTTC. It specifies CASSLAGLAGVYEQYF.

The rearrangement uses TRBV6-5 and TRBJ2-1, with a weak D call TRBD2 (5 bases). V lost 9 bases to trimming and J lost 0 bases, with 15 bases between them. The CDR3 runs to 15 residues. Germline values: CDR1 MNHEY, CDR2 SVGAGI. CDR3: CARRGGRSSYNEQFF. In DNA, the CDR3 is TGTGCCAGGCGAGGCGGGCGGAGCTCCTACAATGAGCAGTTCTTC.

The DNA for the CDR3 is TGTGCCAGCAGCGTAATCCCTAGCGGGATCGAGGAGCAGTTCTTC. Translating it yields CASSVIPSGIEEQFF. This chain links TRBV9 with TRBJ2-1, with 9 bases aligning to TRBD2. Germline lookup yields CDR1 SGDLS and CDR2 YYNGEE. With 1 base clipped from V and 10 bases from J, the junction kept 9 bases outside the gene matches. The CDR3 sequence is 15 residues long.

This rearrangement joins TRBV9 to TRBJ2-1; 14 nucleotides match TRBD2. This CDR3 spans 18 amino acids. Trimming cost V 3 bases and J 7 bases; bases outside gene matches: 12. CDR1 is SGDLS, CDR2 YYNGEE, per germline. The DNA for the CDR3 is TGTGCCAGCAGCGCCGAGCGACTAGCGGGAGGGCCGTGGAATGAGCAGTTCTTC. Amino acids: CASSAERLAGGPWNEQFF.

This chain's CDR3 is CASSRAGGSYEQYF. As DNA, the CDR3 is TGTGCCAGCTCGCGGGCGGGAGGGTCCTACGAGCAGTACTTC. The J gene is TRBJ2-7, the V gene TRBV27, with 9 bases aligning to TRBD2. Trimming cost V 8 bases and J 1 base; bases outside gene matches: 6. This CDR3 comprises 14 residues. Germline V gene sequence: CDR1 MNHEY, CDR2 SMNVEV (reference sequence).

The DNA of the CDR3 is TGTGCCAGCTCACCAGGAGGGAGCTCCTACAATGAGCAGTTCTTC. The encoded protein is CASSPGGSSYNEQFF. The chain couples TRBV18 to TRBJ2-1; D is possibly TRBD2 (6 bases). Deletions cut 2 bases from V and 0 bases from J, with 8 bases between. The germline V gene has CDR1 KGHSH and CDR2 LQKENI. The CDR3 spans 15 residues.

The chain uses TRBV30 and TRBJ2-7; TRBD2 might be the D (5 bases). V was cut by 4 bases and J by 4 bases, with 14 bases left in between. Germline V gene sequence: CDR1 GTSNPN, CDR2 SVGIG (reference sequence). This CDR3 has 13 amino acids. CDR3 protein: CAWTLATRYEQYF. The CDR3 DNA sequence: TGTGCCTGGACGCTAGCTACCCGTTACGAGCAGTACTTC.